This passage covers 12 T cell receptor beta chains from one sample sequenced in a study of identical twins. TCRdb analysed the 5' RACE reads with MiXCR anew, one entry per CDR3 protein. Here the sample spans 420,000 or so distinct CDR3 sequences, approximately 17% being singletons. Sequenced sample: naive T cells sorted from blood. These receptors all stem from a man aged 50 or older in good health.

This clonotype was observed a handful of times. This chain links TRBV7-2 with TRBJ1-3; a weak D match, TRBD1 (5 bases). The CDR3 extends over 15 amino acids. The germline CDR1 and CDR2 sequences are SGHTA and FQGNSA. The V gene lost 4 bases and the J gene lost 2 bases, with 12 bases spanning the gap. CDR3 loop: CASSSNWGPGNTIYF. The CDR3 coding sequence is TGTGCCAGCAGCTCCAACTGGGGACCTGGAAACACCATATATTTT.

The CDR3: CASSYTVGASYEQYF. In nucleotides, the CDR3 is TGTGCCAGCAGTTACACCGTGGGGGCTTCCTACGAGCAGTACTTC. The chain carries TRBV6-5 and TRBJ2-7, with D possibly TRBD1 on 6 matching bases. The germline V gene encodes CDR1 MNHEY and CDR2 SVGAGI. V lost 2 bases, J lost 1 base, and 12 bases lay in between. The CDR3 sequence is 15 residues long.

This clonotype was counted many times. V is TRBV19 and J is TRBJ2-3; D might be TRBD1 or TRBD2, each matching 5 bases. This CDR3 comprises 15 residues. Trimming removed 6 bases from V and 2 bases from J, with 15 bases in between. CDR1 and CDR2 from the germline V gene are LNHDA and SQIVND (reference sequence). The CDR3 is CASSKTGTLTDTQYF. In nucleotides, the CDR3 is TGTGCCAGTAGCAAAACCGGGACCCTCACAGATACGCAGTATTTT.

The chain employs TRBV28 and TRBJ2-1; no definite D call. The V end lost 4 bases, the J end lost 8 bases, and 6 bases lay between the germline ends. CDR3 length: 11 residues. CDR1 is MDHEN, CDR2 SYDVKM, per germline. DNA of the CDR3: TGTGCCAGCAGTTCCCGTCATGAGCAGTTCTTC. Residues: CASSSRHEQFF. The full variable domain, rest sourced from reference TRBV28 and TRBJ2-1, is DVKVTQSSRYLVKRTGEKVFLECVQDMDHENMFWYRQDPGLGLRLIYFSYDVKMKEKGDIPEGYSVSREKKERFSLILESASTNQTSMYLCASSSRHEQFFGPGTRLTVL.

This clonotype was observed at least ten times. CDR3: CASSPSGGVAGGISTDTQYF. CDR3 DNA: TGCGCCAGCAGCCCCTCGGGAGGTGTAGCGGGAGGAATAAGCACAGATACGCAGTATTTT. V gene TRBV4-3 combines with J gene TRBJ2-3; 10 bases fit TRBD2. The CDR3 consists of 20 residues. Germline V CDR1 and CDR2: LGHNA, YSLEER. J gave up 0 bases and V 4 bases, and 16 bases lay outside the gene matches.

This clonotype was seen a handful of times. The rearrangement uses TRBV6-2 or TRBV6-3 and TRBJ1-5; 8 positions match TRBD1. The CDR3 length is 15 residues. Germline lookup yields CDR1 MNHEY and CDR2 SVGEGT. Germline trimming cut 6 bases from V and 5 bases from J; bases unmatched to any gene: 9. This CDR3 is CASSRPDRADQPQHF. CDR3 bases: TGTGCCAGCAGCCGACCGGACAGGGCCGATCAGCCCCAGCATTTT.

The V and J genes are TRBV24-1 and TRBJ2-5; D ambiguous. Looked up from germline, CDR1 is KGHDR and CDR2 is SFDVKD. CDR3 size: 16 residues. The V and J ends lost 3 bases and 4 bases respectively, with 17 bases between them. The chain's CDR3 is CATSDGSLVIGETQYF. The CDR3 DNA follows: TGTGCCACCAGTGATGGGTCCCTAGTCATTGGAGAGACCCAGTACTTC.

This clonotype was picked up many times. CDR3 DNA: TGCGCCAGCAGCCAAGATCGAGACCTTAGCAATCAGCCCCAGCATTTT. This sequence encodes CASSQDRDLSNQPQHF. The V and J genes are TRBV4-1 and TRBJ1-5; no definite D call. The germline V gene has CDR1 MGHRA and CDR2 YSYEKL. V was shortened by 0 bases and J by 0 bases, with 9 bases between the two germline ends. CDR3 length: 16 residues.

The gene calls are TRBV18 and TRBJ1-5; D call uncertain. Germline V gene sequence: CDR1 KGHSH, CDR2 LQKENI. Trimming removed 2 bases at V and 0 bases at J, with 8 bases between. The CDR3 runs to 15 residues. CDR3: CASSPVSDSNQPQHF. CDR3 DNA sequence: TGTGCCAGCTCACCAGTATCAGATAGCAATCAGCCCCAGCATTTT.

This clonotype was detected only a few times. The rearrangement links TRBV20-1 to TRBJ1-3; no firm D call. This CDR3 is built from 11 residues. Trimming pared 6 bases from V and 8 bases from J, leaving 11 bases between. Germline V CDR1 and CDR2: DFQATT, SNEGSKA (reference sequence). The CDR3 loop reads CSARSWDTIYF. The CDR3 bases are TGCAGTGCCCGTTCTTGGGACACCATATATTTT.

The sample holds many counts of this clonotype. This sequence joins TRBV5-6 and TRBJ2-2; 8 positions agree with TRBD2. Per the germline V gene, CDR1 is SGHDT and CDR2 is YYEEEE. CDR3 length: 18 residues. V lost 4 bases to trimming and J lost 5 bases; unmatched junction nucleotides: 16. CDR3 protein: CASSPGLLAGRATGELFF. The DNA for the CDR3 is TGTGCCAGCAGCCCGGGGCTCCTAGCCGGGAGGGCGACCGGGGAGCTGTTTTTT. Drawing the rest from reference TRBV5-6 and TRBJ2-2, the complete variable domain is DAGVTQSPTHLIKTRGQQVTLRCSPKSGHDTVSWYQQALGQGPQFIFQYYEEEERQRGNFPDRFSGHQFPNYSSELNVNALLLGDSALYLCASSPGLLAGRATGELFFGEGSRLTVL.

The V gene is TRBV9, the J gene TRBJ2-7; 13 nucleotides agree with TRBD2. CDR1 is SGDLS and CDR2 is YYNGEE in the germline V gene. Unmatched junction bases numbered 6, after V lost 4 bases and J lost 2 bases. The CDR3 extends over 16 amino acids. As DNA, the CDR3 is TGTGCCAGCAGCAAGGGACTAGCGGGACTAACCTACGAGCAGTACTTC. This gives the protein CASSKGLAGLTYEQYF.